Presented here are 6 T cell receptor beta chains from one specimen sequenced in a study of blood T cell repertoires in COVID-19. Method: immunoSEQ multiplex PCR; TCRdb's copy keeps in-frame clones and lacks some. Among roughly 280,000 clones, 70% to 90% were seen once, and the ten largest hold 5.2%. What was sequenced was peripheral blood. The source of these receptors is a woman between 55 and 75 years old with COVID-19, enrolled during active disease.

This clone has just a few counts. One end of the junction fails to match germline, which may point to a read error. The chain combines TRBV20-1 with TRBJ1-2; the D gene is possibly TRBD1 (6 bases). Germline V lookup: CDR1 DFQATT, CDR2 SNEGSKA (reference sequence). The CDR3 spans 11 residues. CDR3 nucleotides: TGCAGTGCTAGAGTTCGGACAGTACCCCCCTTC. Translation gives CSARVRTVPPF.

This chain uses TRBV7-2 with TRBJ2-1; 14 positions agree with TRBD2. J gave up 2 bases and V 5 bases, and 5 bases lay outside the gene matches. CDR1 SGHTA and CDR2 FQGNSA come from the germline V gene. The CDR3 loop spans 17 amino acids. The CDR3 spells CASSPRTSGRTYNEQFF. CDR3 sequence (DNA): TGTGCCAGCAGCCCCCGGACTAGCGGGAGGACCTACAATGAGCAGTTCTTC.

The rearrangement joins TRBV28 to TRBJ1-2, with 8 bases lining up with TRBD1. Germline V gives CDR1 MDHEN, CDR2 SYDVKM. Trimming removed 6 bases from V and 8 bases from J; junction bases left unmatched: 11. This CDR3 is built from 14 residues. CDR3 sequence (DNA): TGTGCCAGCAGCCGGACAGGGCCGAGTTGGGGCTACACCTTC. Amino acids: CASSRTGPSWGYTF.

V is TRBV25-1 and J is TRBJ1-3; D gene ambiguous. The CDR3 covers 11 residues. Germline CDR1 reads MGHDK; CDR2 reads SYGVNS. Trimming shortened V by 5 bases and J by 7 bases, and 6 bases separated the two germline ends. The CDR3 spells CASSRGNTIYF. CDR3 DNA sequence: TGTGCCAGCAGTCGAGGGAACACCATATATTTT.

The CDR3 region is CSVEVQVGGYTF. As DNA, the CDR3 is TGCAGCGTTGAAGTACAGGTCGGAGGCTACACCTTC. The chain has TRBV29-1 and TRBJ1-2; a weak D match, TRBD1 (5 bases). CDR3 size: 12 residues. Germline V gene sequence: CDR1 SQVTM, CDR2 ANQGSEA. Trimming left V 1 base short and J 8 bases short, with 11 bases between.

V is TRBV15 and J is TRBJ2-7; D possibly corresponds to TRBD1 (7 bases). V dropped 0 bases and J dropped 6 bases, with 33 bases sitting between them. The CDR3 sequence is 21 residues long. Germline V lookup: CDR1 LNHNV, CDR2 YYDKDF (reference sequence). CDR3 bases: TGTGCCACCAGCAGAGATTTAGGAGGGGGCGCGGTGAGCGGAACCTTCTCCGAGCAGTACTTC. Protein product: CATSRDLGGGAVSGTFSEQYF.